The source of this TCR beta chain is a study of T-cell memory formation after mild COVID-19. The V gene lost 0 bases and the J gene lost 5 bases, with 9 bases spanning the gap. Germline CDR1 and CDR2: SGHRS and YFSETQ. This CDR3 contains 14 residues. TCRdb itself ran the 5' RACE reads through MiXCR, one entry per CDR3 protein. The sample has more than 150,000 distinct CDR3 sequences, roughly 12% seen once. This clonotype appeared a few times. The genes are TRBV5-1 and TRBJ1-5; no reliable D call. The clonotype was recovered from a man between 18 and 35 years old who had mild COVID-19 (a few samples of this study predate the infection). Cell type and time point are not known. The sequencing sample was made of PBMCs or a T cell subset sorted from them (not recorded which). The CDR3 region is CASSLDRPDQPQHF. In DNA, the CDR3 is TGCGCCAGCAGCTTGGATCGGCCTGATCAGCCCCAGCATTTT.